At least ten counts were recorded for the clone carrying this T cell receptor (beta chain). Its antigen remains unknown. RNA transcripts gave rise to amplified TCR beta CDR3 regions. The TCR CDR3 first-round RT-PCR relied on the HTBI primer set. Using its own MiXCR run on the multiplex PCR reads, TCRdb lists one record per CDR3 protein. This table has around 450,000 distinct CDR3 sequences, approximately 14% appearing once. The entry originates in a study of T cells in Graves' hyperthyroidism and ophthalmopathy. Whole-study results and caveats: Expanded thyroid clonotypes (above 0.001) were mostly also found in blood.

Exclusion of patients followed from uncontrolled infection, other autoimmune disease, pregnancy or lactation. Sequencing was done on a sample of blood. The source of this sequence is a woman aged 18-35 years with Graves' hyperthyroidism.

The CDR3 reads CASSLKGNYGYTF. For the CDR3, the DNA is TGTGCCAGCAGTTTAAAGGGTAACTATGGCTACACCTTC. The chain employs TRBV12-3 or TRBV12-4 and TRBJ1-2, with unresolved D. Trimming pared 2 bases from V and 1 base from J, leaving 5 bases between. This CDR3 contains 13 residues.